The clone carrying this TCR beta chain was detected only a few times. Its target is not known. RNA transcripts served as the template for amplifying TCR beta CDR3 regions. With the HTBI primer set, the TCR CDR3 went through a first round of RT-PCR. One entry per CDR3 protein, called by TCRdb with MiXCR from the multiplex PCR reads. Among 300,000 to 450,000 distinct CDR3 sequences listed, 14% were seen once. This sample stems from a study of T cells in Graves' hyperthyroidism and ophthalmopathy. Study-level results: Researchers report that a 13 V-J model separated ophthalmopathy from stable hyperthyroidism.

The V and J ends lost 3 bases and 9 bases, in that order; junction bases with no gene match: 3. The germline V gene encodes CDR1 LNHDA and CDR2 SQIVND (reference sequence). The length of the CDR3 is 14 residues. The chain recombines TRBV19 with TRBJ2-1; TRBD2 matches 12 bases. The clonotype was recovered from a woman aged 55-75 years with Graves' hyperthyroidism. The sample consisted of blood. In nucleotides, the CDR3 is TGTGCCAGTAGTATTCTAGCGGGAGGGTTTGAGCAGTTCTTC. Residues: CASSILAGGFEQFF.